These 3 T cell receptor beta chains came from one sample sequenced in a study of blood T cell repertoires in COVID-19. Profiling relied on immunoSEQ multiplex PCR, and the TCRdb table lists in-frame clones only, not all of them. The data contain approximately 190,000 clones, around four fifths of them singletons. Sequencing used peripheral blood. All receptors come from a man under 40 with active or convalescent COVID-19.

This CDR3 reads CATSDSSNYEQYF. The CDR3 nucleotides read TGTGCCACCAGTGATAGCTCTAACTACGAGCAGTACTTC. The chain combines TRBV24-1 with TRBJ2-7; D remains unclear. The CDR3 runs to 13 residues. V was clipped by 3 bases and J by 3 bases, with 8 bases between them. Germline CDR1 KGHDR, CDR2 SFDVKD.

The gene calls are TRBV5-1 and TRBJ1-5; no firm D call. This CDR3 is built from 14 residues. The germline V gene encodes CDR1 SGHRS and CDR2 YFSETQ. V lost 1 base and J 3 bases, leaving 8 bases between the germline ends. CDR3 DNA: TGCGCCAGCAGCTTGTCGTCAGTCAATCAGCCCCAGCATTTT. It translates to CASSLSSVNQPQHF.

The chain uses TRBV5-1 and TRBJ1-1; maybe TRBD1 (6 bases). V dropped 0 bases and J dropped 3 bases, with 9 bases sitting between them. Germline assignment: CDR1 SGHRS and CDR2 YFSETQ. CDR3 length: 14 residues. CDR3 bases: TGCGCCAGCAGCTTGGGCCCAGGGGACACTGAAGCTTTCTTT. It yields the protein CASSLGPGDTEAFF.